This record concerns one T cell receptor beta chain sequence. Its antigen remains unidentified. Germline CDR1 is MNHEY and CDR2 is SVGAGI. With V trimmed by 4 bases and J by 7 bases, 10 bases remained unmatched. This CDR3 is 15 amino acids long. The PCR had 60 Vbeta and 13 Jbeta primers. The data were produced by immunoSEQ multiplex PCR, yet TCRdb's version contains in-frame clones alone and is incomplete. The sample records 95,000 to 150,000 clones, roughly 74% being singletons. This entry comes from a study of cytomegalovirus exposure and HLA in healthy donors. Study details: Within the Caucasian-associated ancestry cluster were roughly 79% of the approximately 400 genotyped donors. Overall study results and limits: Common viral pathogens (according to a later analysis) appeared linked to several of the most significant clusters. In a later analysis, TCR beta V- and J-gene trimming was associated with a missense DCLRE1C variant. Analysis was performed later, and it showed HLA-associated TCR beta chains to be more clonally expanded than equally common others.

The chain links TRBV6-5 to TRBJ2-4, with 7 nucleotides matching TRBD1. This receptor was taken from a woman in her fifties or sixties in good health and CMV-seropositive. The sample comprised PBMCs. CDR3 sequence reads: CASSFHRQGWNIQYF. The CDR3, as DNA: TGTGCCAGCAGTTTTCACCGACAGGGCTGGAACATTCAGTACTTC.